These T cell receptor beta chains were read from a single sample in a study of beta chain features in type 1 diabetes. Using immunoSEQ multiplex PCR, the repertoire was profiled, and TCRdb retains in-frame clones only, with some absent. The data contain roughly 140,000 clones, around 7% of them singletons. The sample taken for sequencing was central memory CD4+ T cells from blood. The source of these receptors is a woman in her twenties or thirties in good health. Each CDR3 is given without its conserved first and last residue.

len: 10; v_gene: TRBV6-5; j_gene: TRBJ2-7; CDR3aa: ASSPPGREQY
len: 11; v_gene: TRBV28; j_gene: TRBJ2-5; CDR3aa: ASAPNRDSPQY
len: 11; v_gene: TRBV28; j_gene: TRBJ2-3; CDR3aa: ASSFGGTDTQY
len: 17; v_gene: TRBV2; j_gene: TRBJ2-5; CDR3aa: ASSEEAAWGQGNLGTQY
len: 12; v_gene: TRBV28; j_gene: TRBJ2-5; CDR3aa: ASSPGLIQETQY
len: 13; v_gene: TRBV6-6; j_gene: TRBJ1-3; CDR3aa: ASSRAAGPGNTIY
len: 16; v_gene: TRBV4-3; j_gene: TRBJ2-4; CDR3aa: ASSQGSGSVLAKNIQY
len: 12; v_gene: TRBV18; j_gene: TRBJ2-7; CDR3aa: ASSLPTGGDEQY
len: 13; v_gene: TRBV7-6; j_gene: TRBJ2-1; CDR3aa: ASSLETFRVNEQF
len: 13; v_gene: TRBV5-6; j_gene: TRBJ2-7; CDR3aa: ASSFSGAGLYEQY
len: 13; v_gene: TRBV7-2; j_gene: TRBJ1-4; CDR3aa: ASSLGGGSREKLF
len: 11; v_gene: TRBV7-2; j_gene: TRBJ2-1; CDR3aa: ASSLVSYNEQF
len: 14; v_gene: TRBV5-6; j_gene: TRBJ2-2; CDR3aa: ASSGVTGANTGELF
len: 14; v_gene: TRBV7-2; j_gene: TRBJ2-1; CDR3aa: ASRPIAGGSHNEQF
len: 11; v_gene: TRBV5-1; j_gene: TRBJ2-4; CDR3aa: ASSPGGGNIQY
len: 16; v_gene: TRBV7-2; j_gene: TRBJ2-2; CDR3aa: ASSLIPSGRPLAGELF
len: 13; v_gene: TRBV4-2; j_gene: TRBJ2-5; CDR3aa: ASSRRLVGEETQY
len: 12; v_gene: TRBV6-5; j_gene: TRBJ2-5; CDR3aa: ASSRDRGEETQY
len: 13; v_gene: TRBV5-5; j_gene: TRBJ2-1; CDR3aa: ASSPSLGGYNEQF
len: 13; v_gene: TRBV7-3; j_gene: TRBJ2-1; CDR3aa: ASSPGTSVNNEQF
len: 13; v_gene: TRBV18; j_gene: TRBJ2-1; CDR3aa: ASSPSSGRAAEQF
len: 12; v_gene: TRBV5-1; j_gene: TRBJ1-3; CDR3aa: ASSRQESGNTIY
len: 13; v_gene: TRBV9; j_gene: TRBJ2-1; CDR3aa: ASSSIGYGAAEQF
len: 13; v_gene: TRBV9; j_gene: TRBJ2-3; CDR3aa: ASSGLAGGGDTQY
len: 11; v_gene: TRBV4-1; j_gene: TRBJ1-2; CDR3aa: ASSQEGGNGYT
len: 10; v_gene: TRBV28; j_gene: TRBJ1-1; CDR3aa: ASSLGQGAAF
len: 11; v_gene: TRBV7-6; j_gene: TRBJ2-7; CDR3aa: ASSLGGQGEQY
len: 13; v_gene: TRBV7-9; j_gene: TRBJ1-2; CDR3aa: ASSPQGARLSGYT
len: 14; v_gene: TRBV12-2; j_gene: TRBJ2-5; CDR3aa: ASRSPPGLAAETQY
len: 12; v_gene: TRBV5-1; j_gene: TRBJ2-1; CDR3aa: ASSRGNSYNEQF
len: 14; v_gene: TRBV6-1; j_gene: TRBJ2-7; CDR3aa: ASSARTGGNSYEQY
len: 13; v_gene: TRBV9; j_gene: TRBJ2-5; CDR3aa: ASNPTGGRGETQY